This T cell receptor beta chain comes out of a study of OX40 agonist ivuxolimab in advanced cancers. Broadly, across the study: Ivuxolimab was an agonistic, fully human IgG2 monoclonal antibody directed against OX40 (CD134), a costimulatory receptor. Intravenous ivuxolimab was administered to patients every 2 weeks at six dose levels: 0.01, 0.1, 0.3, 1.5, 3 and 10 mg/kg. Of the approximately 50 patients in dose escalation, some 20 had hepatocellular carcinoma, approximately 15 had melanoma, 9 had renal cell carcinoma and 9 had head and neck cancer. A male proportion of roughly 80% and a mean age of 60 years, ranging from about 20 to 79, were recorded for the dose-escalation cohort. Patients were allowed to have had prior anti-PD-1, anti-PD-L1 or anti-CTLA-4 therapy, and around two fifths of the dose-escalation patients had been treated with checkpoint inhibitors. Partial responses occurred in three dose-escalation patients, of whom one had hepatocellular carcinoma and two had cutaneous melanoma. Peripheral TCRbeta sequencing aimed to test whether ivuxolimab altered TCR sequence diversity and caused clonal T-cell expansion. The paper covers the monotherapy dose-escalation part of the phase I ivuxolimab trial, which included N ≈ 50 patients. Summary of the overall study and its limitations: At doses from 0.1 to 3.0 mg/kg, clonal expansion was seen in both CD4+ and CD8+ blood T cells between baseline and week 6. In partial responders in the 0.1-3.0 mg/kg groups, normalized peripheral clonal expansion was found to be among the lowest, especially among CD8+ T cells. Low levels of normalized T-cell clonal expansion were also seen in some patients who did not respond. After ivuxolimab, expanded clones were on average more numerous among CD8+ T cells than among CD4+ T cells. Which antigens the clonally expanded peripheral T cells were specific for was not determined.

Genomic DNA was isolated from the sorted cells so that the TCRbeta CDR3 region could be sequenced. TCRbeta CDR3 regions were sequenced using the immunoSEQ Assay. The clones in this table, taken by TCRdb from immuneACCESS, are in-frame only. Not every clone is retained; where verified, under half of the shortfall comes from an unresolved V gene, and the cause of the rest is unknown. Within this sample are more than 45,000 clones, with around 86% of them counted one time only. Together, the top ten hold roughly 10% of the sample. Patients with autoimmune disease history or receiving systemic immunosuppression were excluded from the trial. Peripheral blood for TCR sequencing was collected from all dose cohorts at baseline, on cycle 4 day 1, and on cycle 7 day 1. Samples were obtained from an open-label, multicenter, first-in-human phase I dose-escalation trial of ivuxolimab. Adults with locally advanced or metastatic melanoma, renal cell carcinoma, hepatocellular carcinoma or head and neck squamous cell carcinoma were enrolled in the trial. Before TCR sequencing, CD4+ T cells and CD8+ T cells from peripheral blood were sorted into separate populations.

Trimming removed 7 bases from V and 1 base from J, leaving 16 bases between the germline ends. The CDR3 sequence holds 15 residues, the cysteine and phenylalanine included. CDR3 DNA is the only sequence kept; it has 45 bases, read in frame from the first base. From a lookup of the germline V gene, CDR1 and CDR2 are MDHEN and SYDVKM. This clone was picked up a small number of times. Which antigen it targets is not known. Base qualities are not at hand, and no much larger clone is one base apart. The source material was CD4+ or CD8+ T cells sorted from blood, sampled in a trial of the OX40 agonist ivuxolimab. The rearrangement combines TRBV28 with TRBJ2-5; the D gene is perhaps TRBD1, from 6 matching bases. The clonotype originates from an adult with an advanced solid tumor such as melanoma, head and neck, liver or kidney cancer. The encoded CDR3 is CASIQRGGIQETQYF. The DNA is TGTGCCAGCATCCAACGAGGGGGTATCCAAGAGACCCAGTACTTC.